The present entry profiles one TCR beta chain with its context. It was with random hexamers that roughly 0.5 to 1 ug RNA was reverse transcribed. Amplification of TCR beta CDR3 across 54 Vbeta and 13 Jbeta was performed with immunoSEQ multiplex PCR. TCRdb used MiXCR to reprocess the immunoSEQ multiplex PCR reads, holding one entry per CDR3 protein. The sample contains some 450,000 distinct CDR3 sequences, approximately 89% of which appear only once. In germline, CDR1 is SNHLY, CDR2 FYNNEI. Trimming at V came to 4 bases and at J to 1 base, leaving 6 bases not matched to a gene. The CDR3 covers 16 residues. This entry is derived from a study of CD8 T cells in Susac syndrome. High-throughput TCR beta sequencing covered peripheral CD8+ and CD4+ T cells. TEMRA cells were FACS-enriched and CD8+ and CD4+ T cells negatively isolated.

This sequence originates from a human donor with multiple sclerosis. The gene calls are TRBV2 and TRBJ2-7; 11 positions agree with TRBD2. Sequenced sample: CD8+ T cells from PBMCs. In DNA form, the CDR3 reads TGTGCCAGCAGTGGATCTACTAGCGGGAGTTCCTACGAGCAGTACTTC. As protein: CASSGSTSGSSYEQYF.